This T cell receptor (beta chain) was documented in a study of shared clonotypes between healthy human individuals. Points from the study as a whole: The diversity represented, both genetic and in exposure history, was limited by few donors. Naive CD4 clonotypes were shared across several donors at around 5.4%. Though the depth was large, rarefaction showed that sorted-subset sequencing was incomplete.

This clone was found once. Its matching antigen is unknown. Repertoires were generated with immunoSEQ multiplex PCR, while TCRdb's copy carries only in-frame clones and drops some. The sample yields fewer than 700,000 clones, roughly 95% seen once. Naive CD8 cells lacked CD45RO and underwent positive selection for CCR7, leaving out terminally differentiated effector memory CD45RA+ cells. This CDR3 has 15 residues. Germline CDR1 is MGHDK and CDR2 is SYGVNS. The V and J ends lost 4 bases and 5 bases, in that order; junction bases with no gene match: 5. What was sequenced was naive CD8+ T cells sorted from blood. This clonotype originated in a woman under 40 in good health. The chain recombines TRBV25-1 with TRBJ2-1; TRBD2 agrees at 10 bases. CDR3 DNA: TGTGCCAGCAGTGGGCAAGGACTAGCGGACAATGAGCAGTTCTTC. As protein: CASSGQGLADNEQFF.